This T cell receptor beta chain was captured by sequencing in a study of cytomegalovirus exposure and HLA in healthy donors. Study in general: Of roughly 400 genotyped donors, about 81% grouped in the Caucasian-associated ancestry cluster. Whole-study findings and limits: Prior analysis indicated that the majority of TCR beta V segments exhibited productivity approximately 87% or approximately 30% of the time.

The germline V gene encodes CDR1 SGHDT and CDR2 YYEEEE. The V end lost 2 bases, the J end lost 8 bases, and 5 bases lay between the germline ends. The CDR3 contains 11 residues. There are a few counts of this clone. As yet, its antigen is unknown. Amplification used 60 Vbeta primers and 13 Jbeta primers. Clones were read by immunoSEQ multiplex PCR, and TCRdb kept only the in-frame ones, dropping some. The data show approximately 200,000 clones, roughly 79% seen once. Donors had nominal health at sampling but likely had unrecorded immune exposures. The rearrangement links TRBV5-6 to TRBJ2-1, with D hard to call. This TCR derives from a man younger than 45 in good health and CMV-seronegative. Sequences were obtained from PBMCs. The CDR3 region is CASSLIDEQFF. Written as DNA, the CDR3 is TGTGCCAGCAGCTTAATCGATGAGCAGTTCTTC.